The TCR beta chain under discussion was sequenced for a study of PD-1 blockade in classical Hodgkin lymphoma. Overall study: A 3 mg/kg intravenous dose of nivolumab was received by patients every 2 weeks.

The CDR3 runs to 13 residues. Germline CDR1 LNHNV, CDR2 YYDKDF (reference sequence). V lost 6 bases, J lost 0 bases, and 8 bases lay in between. Notes on this clone: The antigen is unknown.

Profiled with immunoSEQ multiplex PCR; TCRdb holds only in-frame clones, not every one. The table has 25,000 to 35,000 clones, more than 60% seen once; the top ten hold roughly 0.52%. Time point of the sample: cycle 4 day 1 (C4D1), after more than 5 weeks of nivolumab. Following autologous stem cell transplantation, relapse occurred in every patient, and exposure to brentuximab vedotin varied. Purification of CD4+ T cells from thawed PBMCs was performed via magnetic negative selection. Patients' outcomes at their best amounted to complete response, partial response or progressive disease. Study-level findings and limits: Patients newly diagnosed and complete responders had comparable baseline diversity. By C4D1, CD4+ diversity increased significantly, especially in complete responders.

Sequences were derived from CD4+ T cells from blood, sampled before the fourth cycle of nivolumab. The receptor's source is a human donor with classical Hodgkin lymphoma. The chain carries TRBV15 and TRBJ1-1, with D maybe TRBD1 (5 bases). The CDR3 sequence is CATRSGMNTEAFF. The CDR3 DNA is TGTGCCACCAGGTCAGGGATGAACACTGAAGCTTTCTTT.